Presented here are 28 T cell receptor beta chains from one specimen sequenced in a study of blood T cell repertoires in COVID-19. Repertoires were generated with immunoSEQ multiplex PCR, while TCRdb's copy carries only in-frame clones and drops some. The sample has over 130,000 clones, approximately 84% seen once. Specimen: PBMCs or T cells enriched from blood (not recorded which). The receptors were gathered from a woman aged 50 to 60 with acute COVID-19.

Only a few counts were recorded for this clone. V gene TRBV6-2 or TRBV6-3 combines with J gene TRBJ2-7, with TRBD2 matching 7 bases. Germline V gene data show CDR1 as MNHEY and CDR2 as SVGEGT. This CDR3 spans 13 amino acids. The V and J ends lost 6 bases and 2 bases, in that order; junction bases with no gene match: 4. The CDR3 protein is CASSRGLAYEQYF. CDR3 nucleotide sequence: TGTGCCAGCAGCCGTGGACTAGCCTACGAGCAGTACTTC.

This chain connects TRBV19 to TRBJ2-4, with 11 positions matching TRBD2. CDR3 size: 15 residues. Germline lookup yields CDR1 LNHDA and CDR2 SQIVND (reference sequence). The J segment lost 6 bases and the V segment lost 2 bases, leaving 3 bases of the junction unmatched. CDR3 nucleotide sequence: TGTGCCAGTAGTATACCCGGGACTAGCGGAAACATTCAGTACTTC. This gives the protein CASSIPGTSGNIQYF.

V and J are TRBV7-3 and TRBJ1-1, with 8 bases lining up with TRBD1. With 8 bases clipped from V and 2 bases from J, the junction kept 4 bases outside the gene matches. Germline-derived CDR1 and CDR2 are SGHTA and FQGTGA. The CDR3 runs to 13 residues. The CDR3 DNA reads TGTGCCAGCTCCGGACAGGGAAACACTGAAGCTTTCTTT. Translating gives CASSGQGNTEAFF.

The chain links TRBV29-1 to TRBJ2-7, with 7 positions matching TRBD2. The CDR3 covers 12 residues. Germline CDR1 reads SQVTM; CDR2 reads ANQGSEA. J lost 5 bases, V lost 3 bases, and 4 bases had no gene match. In DNA, the CDR3 is TGCAGCGTTGAGCGGGGAGGGGACGAGCAGTACTTC. Amino acid sequence: CSVERGGDEQYF.

The chain combines TRBV7-9 with TRBJ2-3, with a possible D match to TRBD1 (6 bases). The germline CDR1 and CDR2 sequences are SEHNR and FQNEAQ (reference sequence). The CDR3 covers 16 residues. The germline V and J ends were trimmed by 6 bases and 4 bases, with 20 bases remaining between them. Here the CDR3 DNA reads TGTGCCAGCAGTTACCTCAGGGGTCGGTCCTCAGATACGCAGTATTTT. Its protein is CASSYLRGRSSDTQYF.

The chain uses TRBV1 and TRBJ2-7; whether TRBD2, the table's D call, matches the DNA was not checked. TRBV1 is termed a pseudogene. This CDR3 is 16 amino acids long. CDR3: CTSSQDYGTSPDEQYF. The CDR3 DNA is TGCACCAGCAGCCAAGATTACGGGACTAGCCCCGACGAGCAGTACTTC.

The genes are TRBV19 and TRBJ2-1; TRBD1 is a possible D gene (6 bases). Trimming left V 8 bases short and J 2 bases short, with 13 bases between. The germline V gene has CDR1 LNHDA and CDR2 SQIVND (reference sequence). CDR3 length: 14 residues. This CDR3 reads CASAGTKAYNEQFF. As DNA, the CDR3 is TGTGCCAGTGCCGGGACAAAGGCCTACAATGAGCAGTTCTTC.

The table lists this clone with a count of one. The chain links TRBV7-2 to TRBJ2-3, with TRBD2 matching over 8 bases. V shed 5 bases, J shed 9 bases, and the junction held 10 bases outside the gene matches. Germline V gives CDR1 SGHTA, CDR2 FQGNSA. This CDR3 is built from 14 residues. The CDR3 loop is CASSTTAGVYTQYF. The CDR3 DNA reads TGTGCCAGCAGCACCACAGCGGGAGTTTACACGCAGTATTTT.

The V gene is TRBV6-4, the J gene TRBJ2-1, with D unclear. Germline V gene lookup returns CDR1 MRHNA and CDR2 SNTAGT. The CDR3 contains 12 residues. Trimming took 0 bases from V and 14 from J, leaving 11 bases between them. The CDR3 bases are TGTGCCAGCAGTGACTCGGGCCCAGCAGAGTTCTTC. This gives the protein CASSDSGPAEFF.

This rearrangement joins TRBV5-4 to TRBJ1-2; TRBD1 might be the D (6 bases). V shed 4 bases and J shed 5 bases, with 15 bases lying between them. CDR1 SGHNT and CDR2 YYREEE come from the germline V gene (reference sequence). The CDR3 sequence is 14 residues long. The CDR3 coding sequence is TGTGCCAGCAGCCAGGGTAAGGGGGTGTATGGCTACACCTTC. Protein: CASSQGKGVYGYTF. Supplemented by reference TRBV5-4 and TRBJ1-2, the full variable domain reads ETGVTQSPTHLIKTRGQQVTLRCSSQSGHNTVSWYQQALGQGPQFIFQYYREEENGRGNFPPRFSGLQFPNYSSELNVNALELDDSALYLCASSQGKGVYGYTFGSGTRLTVV.

The chain uses TRBV5-1 and TRBJ1-2; TRBD1 agrees at 8 bases. Germline values: CDR1 SGHRS, CDR2 YFSETQ. The CDR3 is 14 amino acids. V shed 4 bases, J shed 4 bases, and the junction held 6 bases outside the gene matches. For the CDR3, the DNA is TGCGCCAGCAGCGAAAGGACAGGGACCTATGGCTACACCTTC. Translating it yields CASSERTGTYGYTF.

This clone was detected only once. V usage is TRBV5-8 and J usage is TRBJ2-7; 10 nucleotides align to TRBD2. Germline CDR1 SGHTS, CDR2 YDEGEE. V shed 1 base, J shed 7 bases, and the junction held 8 bases outside the gene matches. The CDR3 is 15 residues long. In nucleotides, the CDR3 is TGTGCCAGCAGCTTGTTGGCTAGCGGGAGTGGAGAGCAGTACTTC. This encodes CASSLLASGSGEQYF.

The chain has TRBV30 and TRBJ2-4; D possibly corresponds to TRBD2 (5 bases). CDR1 and CDR2 from the germline V gene are GTSNPN and SVGIG (reference sequence). V lost 8 bases, J lost 6 bases, and 17 bases lay in between. The CDR3 extends over 13 amino acids. This CDR3 is CAGQQSEGNIQYF. For the CDR3, the DNA is TGTGCCGGCCAACAATCTGAGGGAAACATTCAGTACTTC.

The chain links TRBV7-9 to TRBJ1-3, with a possible D match to TRBD1 (6 bases). Germline V lookup: CDR1 SEHNR, CDR2 FQNEAQ (reference sequence). Trimming shortened V by 6 bases and J by 8 bases, and 14 bases separated the two germline ends. This CDR3 has 13 amino acids. CDR3 DNA: TGTGCCAGCAGGTCTACAGGGAGGGACACCATATATTTT. It translates to CASRSTGRDTIYF.

This chain uses TRBV27 with TRBJ2-4, with TRBD2 identical over 10 bases. CDR1 is MNHEY, CDR2 SMNVEV, per germline (reference sequence). Unmatched junction bases numbered 29, after V lost 9 bases and J lost 0 bases. CDR3 length equals 23 residues. The CDR3: CARTGGPGLAGGPPLLAKNIQYF. CDR3 bases: TGTGCCAGGACAGGAGGACCCGGATTAGCGGGAGGACCCCCGTTGTTAGCCAAAAACATTCAGTACTTC.

The rearrangement joins TRBV29-1 to TRBJ1-1; 10 positions agree with TRBD1. The V gene end was trimmed by 7 bases and the J gene end by 4 bases; junction bases not matched to a gene: 6. Germline CDR1 SQVTM, CDR2 ANQGSEA. CDR3 size: 13 residues. The CDR3 loop reads CSAARTGGTEAFF. CDR3 DNA: TGCAGCGCCGCCAGGACAGGGGGCACTGAAGCTTTCTTT.

The chain recombines TRBV20-1 with TRBJ2-1, with a tentative D call TRBD1 (5 bases). This CDR3 has 11 amino acids. In germline, CDR1 is DFQATT, CDR2 SNEGSKA (reference sequence). Trimming took 6 bases from V and 12 from J, leaving 15 bases between them. This CDR3 is CSAVGVLVQFF. The CDR3 coding sequence is TGCAGTGCCGTAGGGGTCCTTGTGCAGTTCTTC.

The chain employs TRBV10-2 and TRBJ2-1; 16 nucleotides line up with TRBD2. This CDR3 spans 18 amino acids. CDR1 WSHSY and CDR2 SAAADI come from the germline V gene. V lost 6 bases to trimming and J lost 4 bases; unmatched junction nucleotides: 9. CDR3 loop: CASRTGLAGGAAYNEQFF. The CDR3 region has the DNA TGCGCCAGCAGGACGGGACTAGCGGGAGGGGCGGCGTACAATGAGCAGTTCTTC.

This chain uses TRBV4-1 with TRBJ1-5; 8 bases fit TRBD1. Germline V gives CDR1 MGHRA, CDR2 YSYEKL. The trim removed 5 bases at V and 2 bases at J, leaving 11 bases unmatched. CDR3 length: 17 amino acids. CDR3 sequence (DNA): TGCGCCAGCAGCGAAATCGACAGGGGATGGGGCAATCAGCCCCAGCATTTT. This translates into CASSEIDRGWGNQPQHF.

The chain recombines TRBV28 with TRBJ2-4; maybe TRBD2 (6 bases). Germline V gene sequence: CDR1 MDHEN, CDR2 SYDVKM. This CDR3 is built from 13 residues. V was clipped by 7 bases and J by 9 bases, with 16 bases between them. The CDR3 DNA follows: TGTGCCAGCACCGGGGGAAGGGTGGGCATTCAGTACTTC. It specifies CASTGGRVGIQYF. Full variable domain (outside the CDR3, taken from reference TRBV28 and TRBJ2-4): DVKVTQSSRYLVKRTGEKVFLECVQDMDHENMFWYRQDPGLGLRLIYFSYDVKMKEKGDIPEGYSVSREKKERFSLILESASTNQTSMYLCASTGGRVGIQYFGAGTRLSVL.

This clone was found once. V usage is TRBV11-2 and J usage is TRBJ2-3; 9 bases agree with TRBD2. Germline V gene lookup returns CDR1 SGHAT and CDR2 FQNNGV. This CDR3 has 15 residues. The V and J ends lost 2 bases and 4 bases, in that order; junction bases with no gene match: 4. DNA for the CDR3: TGTGCCAGCAGCTTATTAGCGGGAGTCGCAGATACGCAGTATTTT. Protein: CASSLLAGVADTQYF.

In DNA, the CDR3 is TGTGCCAGCAGCCTGGGAGAAGCACCCTACGAGCAGTACTTC. This gives the protein CASSLGEAPYEQYF. This rearrangement joins TRBV9 to TRBJ2-7; weak D call: TRBD2 (5 bases). Germline V lookup: CDR1 SGDLS, CDR2 YYNGEE. The CDR3 contains 14 residues. The V and J ends lost 4 bases and 2 bases respectively, with 13 bases between them.

The CDR3 region is CASSPRKTGSEQPQHF. The DNA for the CDR3 is TGTGCCAGTAGTCCCCGTAAGACAGGGTCCGAACAGCCCCAGCATTTT. V and J are TRBV19 and TRBJ1-5; TRBD1 matches at 7 bases. The ends lost 5 bases at V and 7 bases at J; junction bases unmatched: 14. The CDR3 totals 16 residues. Germline lookup yields CDR1 LNHDA and CDR2 SQIVND (reference sequence).

CDR3 in amino acids: CASSAGLGAGGQPQHF. The CDR3 DNA is TGTGCCAGCAGTGCAGGACTCGGTGCGGGAGGTCAGCCCCAGCATTTT. This chain connects TRBV6-1 to TRBJ1-5, with unresolved D. V lost 4 bases and J lost 6, with 19 bases in between. CDR1 and CDR2 from the germline V gene are MNHNS and SASEGT. CDR3 length: 16 residues.

The chain employs TRBV30 and TRBJ2-2; tentatively, D is TRBD1 (5 bases). Germline CDR1 and CDR2: GTSNPN and SVGIG (reference sequence). The length of the CDR3 is 12 residues. V was cut by 5 bases and J by 1 base, with 5 bases left in between. The CDR3 sequence is CAWGQNTGELFF. The CDR3 DNA reads as TGTGCCTGGGGACAGAACACCGGGGAGCTGTTTTTT.

This sequence joins TRBV5-4 and TRBJ2-1; D is possibly TRBD2 (5 bases). CDR1 and CDR2 (germline): SGHNT, YYREEE (reference sequence). The length of the CDR3 is 17 residues. The germline V and J ends were trimmed by 5 bases and 0 bases, with 18 bases remaining between them. The CDR3 DNA follows: TGTGCCAGCAGAACCCGTCGCAGCGGAGACTCCTACAATGAGCAGTTCTTC. Encoded protein: CASRTRRSGDSYNEQFF.

This rearrangement joins TRBV14 to TRBJ2-1, with D hard to call. Germline lookup yields CDR1 SGHDN and CDR2 FVKESK. The length of the CDR3 is 15 residues. V shed 1 base and J shed 6 bases, with 13 bases lying between them. CDR3 DNA: TGTGCCAGCAGCCAAGTGCTTGGCAGGTCCAATGAGCAGTTCTTC. Translating it yields CASSQVLGRSNEQFF.

The chain is built from TRBV3-1 (or the pseudogene TRBV3-2) and TRBJ2-7; TRBD2 is a possible D gene (6 bases). CDR3 length: 18 residues. Per germline, CDR1 LGHDT and CDR2 YNNKEL (reference sequence). Trimming stripped 0 bases from V and 5 bases from J, with 23 bases between. CDR3 bases: TGTGCCAGCAGCCAAGATGGGCCAGGGTCCAGCGGGTGGGACGAGCAGTACTTC. Its protein is CASSQDGPGSSGWDEQYF.